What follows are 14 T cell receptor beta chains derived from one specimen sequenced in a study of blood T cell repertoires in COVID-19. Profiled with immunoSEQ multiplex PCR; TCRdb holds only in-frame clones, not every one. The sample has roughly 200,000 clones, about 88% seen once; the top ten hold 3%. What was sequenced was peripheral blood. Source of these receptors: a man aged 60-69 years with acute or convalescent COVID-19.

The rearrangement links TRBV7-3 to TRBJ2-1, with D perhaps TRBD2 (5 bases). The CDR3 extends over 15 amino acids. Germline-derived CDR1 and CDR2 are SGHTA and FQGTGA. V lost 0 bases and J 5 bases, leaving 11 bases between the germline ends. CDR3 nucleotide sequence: TGTGCCAGCAGCTTAACATTGTTAGCGAACAATGAGCAGTTCTTC. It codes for CASSLTLLANNEQFF.

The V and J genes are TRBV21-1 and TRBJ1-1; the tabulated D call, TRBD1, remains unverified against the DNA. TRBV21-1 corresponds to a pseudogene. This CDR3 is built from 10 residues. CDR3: CASSRQEAFF. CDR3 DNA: TGTGCCAGCAGCAGGCAAGAAGCTTTCTTT.

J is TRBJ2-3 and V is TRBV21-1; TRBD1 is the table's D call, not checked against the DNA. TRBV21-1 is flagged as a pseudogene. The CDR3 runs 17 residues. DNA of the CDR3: TGTGCCAGCAGGCCAACAAACAGGGGGAATCGGACAGATACGCAGTATTTT. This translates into CASRPTNRGNRTDTQYF.

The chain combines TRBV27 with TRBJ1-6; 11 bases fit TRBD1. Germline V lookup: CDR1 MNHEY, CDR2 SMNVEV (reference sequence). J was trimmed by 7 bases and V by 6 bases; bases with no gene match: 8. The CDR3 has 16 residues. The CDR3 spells CASRLGQGDWNSPLHF. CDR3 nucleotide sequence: TGTGCCAGCAGACTGGGACAGGGGGATTGGAATTCACCCCTCCACTTT.

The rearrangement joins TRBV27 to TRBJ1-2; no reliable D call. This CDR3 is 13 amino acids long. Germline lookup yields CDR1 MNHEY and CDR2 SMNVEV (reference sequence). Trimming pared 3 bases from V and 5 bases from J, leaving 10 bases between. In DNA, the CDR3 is TGTGCCAGCAGTTTCTCTGCTCAGTATGGCTACACCTTC. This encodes CASSFSAQYGYTF.

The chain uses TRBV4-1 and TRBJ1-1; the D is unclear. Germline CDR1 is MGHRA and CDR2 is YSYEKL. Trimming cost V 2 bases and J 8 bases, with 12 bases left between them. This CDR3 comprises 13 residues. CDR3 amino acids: CASSQSLSGEAFF. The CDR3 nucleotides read TGCGCCAGCAGCCAAAGCTTATCCGGGGAAGCTTTCTTT.

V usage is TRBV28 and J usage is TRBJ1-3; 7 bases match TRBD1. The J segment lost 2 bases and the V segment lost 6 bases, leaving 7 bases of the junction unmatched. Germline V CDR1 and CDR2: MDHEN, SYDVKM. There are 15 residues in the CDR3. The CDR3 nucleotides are TGTGCCAGCAGCCGTTACAGGGGAACTGGAAACACCATATATTTT. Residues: CASSRYRGTGNTIYF.

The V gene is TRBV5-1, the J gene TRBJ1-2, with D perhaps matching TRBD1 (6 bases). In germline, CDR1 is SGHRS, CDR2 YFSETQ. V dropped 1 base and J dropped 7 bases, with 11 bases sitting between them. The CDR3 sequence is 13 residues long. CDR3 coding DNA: TGCGCCAGCAGCTTGACAGGGAACGGTGGCTACACCTTC. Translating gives CASSLTGNGGYTF.

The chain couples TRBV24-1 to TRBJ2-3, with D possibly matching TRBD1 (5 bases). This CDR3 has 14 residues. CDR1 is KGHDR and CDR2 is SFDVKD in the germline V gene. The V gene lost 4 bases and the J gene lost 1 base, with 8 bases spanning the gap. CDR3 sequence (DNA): TGTGCCACCAGTGACGTGGGGCGCACAGATACGCAGTATTTT. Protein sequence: CATSDVGRTDTQYF.

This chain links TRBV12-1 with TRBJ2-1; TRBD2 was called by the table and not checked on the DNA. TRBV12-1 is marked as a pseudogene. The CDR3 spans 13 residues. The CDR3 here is CASSAGTSGGCFF. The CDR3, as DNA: TGTGCCAGCAGCGCCGGGACTAGCGGGGGGTGTTTCTTC.

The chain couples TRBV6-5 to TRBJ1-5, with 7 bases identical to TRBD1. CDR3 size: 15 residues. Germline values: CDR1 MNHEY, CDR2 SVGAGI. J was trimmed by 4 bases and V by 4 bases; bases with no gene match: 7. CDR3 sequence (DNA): TGTGCCAGCAGTTTGGGACAGCCAGGAAATCAGCCCCAGCATTTT. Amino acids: CASSLGQPGNQPQHF.

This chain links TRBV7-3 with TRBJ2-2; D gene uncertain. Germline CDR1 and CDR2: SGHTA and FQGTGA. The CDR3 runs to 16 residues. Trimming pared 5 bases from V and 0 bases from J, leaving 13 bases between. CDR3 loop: CASSPVEHTNTGELFF. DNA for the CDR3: TGTGCCAGCAGCCCCGTGGAGCACACGAACACCGGGGAGCTGTTTTTT.

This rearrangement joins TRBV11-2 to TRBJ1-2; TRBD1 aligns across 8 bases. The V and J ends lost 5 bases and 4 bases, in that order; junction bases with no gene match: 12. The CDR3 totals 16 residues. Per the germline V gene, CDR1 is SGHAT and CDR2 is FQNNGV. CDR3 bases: TGTGCCAGCAGCGCAGTACGACAGGGGTGGGCCTATGGCTACACCTTC. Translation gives CASSAVRQGWAYGYTF.

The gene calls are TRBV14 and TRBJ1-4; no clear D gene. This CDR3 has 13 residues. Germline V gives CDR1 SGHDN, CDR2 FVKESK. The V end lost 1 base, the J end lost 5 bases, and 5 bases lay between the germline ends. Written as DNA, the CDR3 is TGTGCCAGCAGCCAAGGAGCAAATGAAAAACTGTTTTTT. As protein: CASSQGANEKLFF.